According to its frequency, the clone carrying this T cell receptor beta chain is medium-sized. The method was immunoSEQ multiplex PCR; TCRdb's version includes in-frame clones alone and lacks a portion of them. The listing contains 7,500 to 10,000 clones. These data come from a study of synovial regulatory T cells in juvenile arthritis. This CDR3 contains 14 residues. The protein alone is recorded here. Germline V CDR1 and CDR2: LNHDA, SQIVND (reference sequence). The chain recombines TRBV19 with TRBJ1-3; TCRdb calls TRBD1, which cannot be checked without DNA. The receptor was derived from a donor younger than 35 with juvenile idiopathic arthritis. Sequencing was performed on Treg cells from blood. As to subset: remaining (HLA-DR-negative) circulating blood Treg cells. CDR3 region: CASKGTGPGNTIYF.